The 29 T cell receptor beta chains below all came from one sample that was sequenced in a study of radiotherapy plus CTLA-4 blockade in lung cancer. Measured with immunoSEQ multiplex PCR; TCRdb has only the in-frame clones, and not every one. The sample lists 62,000 or so clones; around 80% were seen once. The sample here was peripheral blood, taken from a patient treated with radiotherapy plus ipilimumab. The receptors here all came from a human donor with non-small cell lung cancer who had a complete response to radiotherapy plus ipilimumab.

The rearrangement links TRBV14 to TRBJ2-1; 14 bases agree with TRBD2. With V trimmed by 1 base and J by 9 bases, 11 bases remained unmatched. The CDR3 loop spans 18 amino acids. Germline V CDR1 and CDR2: SGHDN, FVKESK. The CDR3 reads CASSQARSGLAGAGEQFF. In DNA, the CDR3 is TGTGCCAGCAGCCAAGCTCGATCGGGACTAGCGGGAGCGGGTGAGCAGTTCTTC.

This clone was counted a few times. A much larger clone sits a single nucleotide away, making a read error possible. The rearrangement uses TRBV5-5 and TRBJ2-7; 9 positions match TRBD1. The CDR3 is 14 amino acids. V trimming: 4 bases; J trimming: 5 bases; junction bases outside the gene matches: 7. From germline, CDR1 is SGHKS and CDR2 YYEKEE (reference sequence). CDR3 nucleotides: TGTGCCAGCAGCCAAGGGACAGGGATGAACGAGCAGTACTTC. This encodes CASSQGTGMNEQYF.

The V call is TRBV29-1, the J call TRBJ2-6; 7 bases are shared with TRBD1. J was trimmed by 3 bases and V by 4 bases; bases with no gene match: 9. Germline CDR1 reads SQVTM; CDR2 reads ANQGSEA. The CDR3 is made up of 16 amino acids. CDR3 sequence: CSVGNDRVGGANVLTF. CDR3 nucleotide sequence: TGCAGCGTTGGAAACGACAGGGTGGGTGGGGCCAACGTCCTGACTTTC.

The J gene is TRBJ1-1, the V gene TRBV19; D gene uncertain. The ends were cut back, 3 bases at V and 3 bases at J, with 11 bases in the middle. Looked up from germline, CDR1 is LNHDA and CDR2 is SQIVND (reference sequence). This CDR3 comprises 14 residues. The CDR3 nucleotides are TGTGCCAGTAGTATTTCCGCACTAGACACTGAAGCTTTCTTT. Residues: CASSISALDTEAFF.

This chain joins TRBV28 and TRBJ2-3, with D uncertain. CDR1 and CDR2 from the germline V gene are MDHEN and SYDVKM. The CDR3 runs to 11 residues. V lost 6 bases and J 4 bases, leaving 5 bases between the germline ends. This CDR3 reads CASRNPDTQYF. CDR3 bases: TGTGCCAGCAGAAATCCAGATACGCAGTATTTT.

This clone was seen once. V and J are TRBV10-3 and TRBJ2-5, with 10 bases identical to TRBD2. The CDR3 runs 18 residues. Germline-derived CDR1 and CDR2 are ENHRY and SYGVKD. The J segment lost 7 bases and the V segment lost 3 bases, leaving 17 bases of the junction unmatched. The CDR3 nucleotides read TGTGCCATCAGTGACCTGCTAGCGGGGGCTGGGGAGCTTGGGACCCAGTACTTC. It encodes CAISDLLAGAGELGTQYF.

The chain links TRBV12-5 to TRBJ1-4; D ambiguous. Deletions cut 2 bases from V and 3 bases from J, with 4 bases between. The V gene's germline CDR1 is LGHNT and CDR2 FRNRAP. This CDR3 is built from 13 residues. CDR3 nucleotides: TGTGCTAGTGGTTTGCGGCCTAATGAAAAACTGTTTTTT. This codes for CASGLRPNEKLFF.

The table lists this clone with a few counts. The chain uses TRBV11-2 and TRBJ1-2; no reliable D call. The CDR3 runs to 12 residues. Trimming removed 5 bases from V and 2 bases from J, with 6 bases in between. Germline V gene data show CDR1 as SGHAT and CDR2 as FQNNGV. CDR3: CASSPVNYGYTF. The CDR3, as DNA: TGTGCCAGCAGCCCCGTGAACTATGGCTACACCTTC.

CDR3 residues: CASSLWPGNTEAFF. CDR3 DNA: TGTGCCAGCAGTCTCTGGCCGGGGAACACTGAAGCTTTCTTT. The V call is TRBV27, the J call TRBJ1-1; D uncertain. The germline V gene has CDR1 MNHEY and CDR2 SMNVEV (reference sequence). Trimming left V 5 bases short and J 1 base short, with 11 bases between. The CDR3 runs 14 residues.

The rearrangement links TRBV2 to TRBJ2-1; 8 bases match TRBD2. CDR1 is SNHLY and CDR2 is FYNNEI in the germline V gene. The CDR3 is 16 amino acids. The V gene end was trimmed by 6 bases and the J gene end by 0 bases; junction bases not matched to a gene: 7. CDR3 region: CASRLLAGSSYNEQFF. In nucleotides, the CDR3 is TGTGCCAGCAGGTTATTAGCGGGGAGCTCCTACAATGAGCAGTTCTTC.

V gene TRBV19 combines with J gene TRBJ1-5; possible D gene TRBD1, 6 bases. Trimming removed 7 bases at V and 6 bases at J, with 16 bases between. CDR3 length equals 14 residues. Germline V gene data show CDR1 as LNHDA and CDR2 as SQIVND (reference sequence). In DNA form, the CDR3 reads TGTGCCAGTACCGATCCCGGGACACTTCAGCCCCAGCATTTT. Protein sequence: CASTDPGTLQPQHF.

The chain is built from TRBV7-2 and TRBJ2-1; no clear D gene. Germline lookup yields CDR1 SGHTA and CDR2 FQGNSA. The CDR3 spans 15 residues. V shed 0 bases and J shed 10 bases, with 16 bases lying between them. The CDR3 loop reads CASSLAFLALPEQFF. The CDR3 nucleotides are TGTGCCAGCAGCTTAGCCTTCCTCGCCCTACCCGAGCAGTTCTTC.

The chain has TRBV11-2 and TRBJ1-1; the D is unclear. Per the germline V gene, CDR1 is SGHAT and CDR2 is FQNNGV. The CDR3 is 16 residues long. Trimming left V 0 bases short and J 5 bases short, with 16 bases between. In DNA form, the CDR3 reads TGTGCCAGCAGCTTAGATCAAGTTAAGGGTGTTACTGAAGCTTTCTTT. Protein product: CASSLDQVKGVTEAFF.

The chain carries TRBV10-1 and TRBJ2-2, with D tentatively TRBD1 (7 bases). CDR3 length: 13 amino acids. V lost 4 bases and J 7 bases, leaving 10 bases between the germline ends. Germline CDR1 is WNHNN and CDR2 is SYGVQD (reference sequence). The chain's CDR3 is CASSARGDGELFF. The CDR3 DNA reads TGCGCCAGCAGTGCCAGGGGGGACGGGGAGCTGTTTTTT.

The chain couples TRBV12-5 to TRBJ2-3; D not certain. V lost 1 base and J lost 2, with 10 bases in between. CDR3 size: 15 residues. Per germline, CDR1 LGHNT and CDR2 FRNRAP. The CDR3 DNA is TGTGCTAGTGGTTTGGCCCGATATATCACAGATACGCAGTATTTT. This sequence encodes CASGLARYITDTQYF.

The chain uses TRBV5-4 and TRBJ1-6; 11 bases map to TRBD1. Germline V lookup: CDR1 SGHNT, CDR2 YYREEE (reference sequence). V was pared by 4 bases and J by 9 bases, with 9 bases of the junction left unmatched. This CDR3 comprises 16 residues. This chain's CDR3 is CASSPTAGQGGSPLHF. The CDR3 DNA reads TGTGCCAGCAGCCCCACCGCGGGACAGGGGGGTTCACCCCTCCACTTT. The variable domain in full, with the rest retrieved from reference TRBV5-4 and TRBJ1-6, is ETGVTQSPTHLIKTRGQQVTLRCSSQSGHNTVSWYQQALGQGPQFIFQYYREEENGRGNFPPRFSGLQFPNYSSELNVNALELDDSALYLCASSPTAGQGGSPLHFGNGTRLTVT.

The chain uses TRBV30 and TRBJ1-3, with a tentative D call TRBD1 (6 bases). With 0 bases removed from V and 0 bases from J, the gap between germline ends came to 15 bases. CDR3 length equals 17 residues. From germline, CDR1 is GTSNPN and CDR2 SVGIG (reference sequence). Here the CDR3 DNA reads TGTGCCTGGAGTGTAGGGGGGCTCCCGAGCTCTGGAAACACCATATATTTT. Protein product: CAWSVGGLPSSGNTIYF.

CDR3 residues: CASSFGDRGNTIYF. The CDR3 DNA sequence: TGTGCCAGCAGCTTCGGGGACAGGGGAAACACCATATATTTT. The chain is built from TRBV5-4 and TRBJ1-3, with 8 bases fitting TRBD1. CDR1 and CDR2 (germline): SGHNT, YYREEE (reference sequence). Losses at the gene ends were 2 bases for V and 4 bases for J; bases not matched to a gene: 2. CDR3 length equals 14 residues.

This chain joins TRBV5-6 and TRBJ1-6; 9 nucleotides align to TRBD1. V trimming: 7 bases; J trimming: 7 bases; junction bases outside the gene matches: 9. Per the germline V gene, CDR1 is SGHDT and CDR2 is YYEEEE. The CDR3 extends over 15 amino acids. The CDR3 sequence is CASGNRGRRNSPLHF. For the CDR3, the DNA is TGTGCCAGCGGAAACAGGGGGCGCCGGAATTCACCCCTCCACTTT.

The chain couples TRBV7-2 to TRBJ2-7, with TRBD1 matching over 7 bases. The germline V gene has CDR1 SGHTA and CDR2 FQGNSA. Trimming cost V 4 bases and J 6 bases; bases outside gene matches: 9. The CDR3 runs to 14 residues. The CDR3 loop reads CASSSGDRAPEQYF. In DNA form, the CDR3 reads TGTGCCAGCAGCTCCGGGGACAGAGCTCCCGAGCAGTACTTC.

This clone was observed a few times. This chain links TRBV2 with TRBJ1-2; TRBD1 might be the D (5 bases). Trimming stripped 2 bases from V and 5 bases from J, with 24 bases between. Germline assignment: CDR1 SNHLY and CDR2 FYNNEI. CDR3 size: 18 residues. The CDR3: CASSESTGRGVIPYGYTF. Here the CDR3 DNA reads TGTGCCAGCAGTGAATCAACGGGAAGGGGAGTGATTCCGTATGGCTACACCTTC. Full variable domain (rest looked up from reference TRBV2 and TRBJ1-2): EPEVTQTPSHQVTQMGQEVILRCVPISNHLYFYWYRQILGQKVEFLVSFYNNEISEKSEIFDDQFSVERPDGSNFTLKIRSTKLEDSAMYFCASSESTGRGVIPYGYTFGSGTRLTVV.

This sequence joins TRBV5-6 and TRBJ2-3; TRBD2 matches at 10 bases. In germline, CDR1 is SGHDT, CDR2 YYEEEE. This CDR3 has 15 amino acids. J lost 4 bases, V lost 4 bases, and 6 bases had no gene match. In DNA, the CDR3 is TGTGCCAGCAGCACGGGAGCGGGAGGGTCAGATACGCAGTATTTT. It yields the protein CASSTGAGGSDTQYF. The variable domain in full, with the rest retrieved from reference TRBV5-6 and TRBJ2-3, is DAGVTQSPTHLIKTRGQQVTLRCSPKSGHDTVSWYQQALGQGPQFIFQYYEEEERQRGNFPDRFSGHQFPNYSSELNVNALLLGDSALYLCASSTGAGGSDTQYFGPGTRLTVL.

V and J are TRBV2 and TRBJ2-5; TRBD2 might be the D (6 bases). Per the germline V gene, CDR1 is SNHLY and CDR2 is FYNNEI. The V and J ends lost 4 bases and 5 bases respectively, with 20 bases between them. The CDR3 covers 16 residues. CDR3 bases: TGTGCCAGCAGTGGTTACGGGAGCCCAGGTGGCGAGACCCAGTACTTC. Translation: CASSGYGSPGGETQYF. The full variable domain, with the rest looked up from reference TRBV2 and TRBJ2-5, is EPEVTQTPSHQVTQMGQEVILRCVPISNHLYFYWYRQILGQKVEFLVSFYNNEISEKSEIFDDQFSVERPDGSNFTLKIRSTKLEDSAMYFCASSGYGSPGGETQYFGPGTRLLVL.

The chain carries TRBV5-4 and TRBJ2-1; maybe TRBD2 (6 bases). The CDR3 sequence is 13 residues long. Germline assignment: CDR1 SGHNT and CDR2 YYREEE (reference sequence). V was shortened by 0 bases and J by 8 bases, with 9 bases between the two germline ends. The DNA of the CDR3 is TGTGCCAGCAGCTTGGGGTGGGACTATGAGCAGTTCTTC. Translation: CASSLGWDYEQFF. Supplemented by reference TRBV5-4 and TRBJ2-1, the full variable domain reads ETGVTQSPTHLIKTRGQQVTLRCSSQSGHNTVSWYQQALGQGPQFIFQYYREEENGRGNFPPRFSGLQFPNYSSELNVNALELDDSALYLCASSLGWDYEQFFGPGTRLTVL.

The rearrangement uses TRBV5-4 and TRBJ1-2; unclear D gene. Germline CDR1 is SGHNT and CDR2 is YYREEE (reference sequence). The CDR3 is made up of 15 amino acids. V lost 4 bases to trimming and J lost 4 bases, with 17 bases between them. Written as DNA, the CDR3 is TGTGCCAGCAGCCAACAACAGCGCCGGGGCTATGGCTACACCTTC. Amino acids: CASSQQQRRGYGYTF.

The chain is built from TRBV29-1 and TRBJ2-1, with D tentatively TRBD1 or TRBD2 (5 bases each). Trimming pared 6 bases from V and 3 bases from J, leaving 12 bases between. CDR3 size: 13 residues. Germline V gene sequence: CDR1 SQVTM, CDR2 ANQGSEA. The CDR3 loop reads CSVERGVYNEQFF. The CDR3 DNA reads as TGCAGCGTCGAGAGGGGTGTCTACAATGAGCAGTTCTTC.

The rearrangement links TRBV7-9 to TRBJ1-2; 11 nucleotides line up with TRBD1. Per germline, CDR1 SEHNR and CDR2 FQNEAQ (reference sequence). Unmatched junction bases numbered 1, after V lost 4 bases and J lost 6 bases. The CDR3 contains 13 residues. CDR3 sequence (DNA): TGTGCCAGCAGCTGGGACAGGGGGGATGGCTACACCTTC. Protein product: CASSWDRGDGYTF.

V usage is TRBV11-3 and J usage is TRBJ2-3; weak D call: TRBD2 (6 bases). CDR1 and CDR2 from the germline V gene are SGHNT and YENEEA. V was pared by 0 bases and J by 5 bases, with 24 bases between. This CDR3 region has 19 residues. The CDR3 loop reads CASSLDLWGYGEEVDTQYF. CDR3 bases: TGTGCCAGCAGCTTAGATTTGTGGGGCTACGGGGAGGAGGTAGATACGCAGTATTTT.

The J gene is TRBJ1-4, the V gene TRBV5-4; TRBD1 matches at 11 bases. Germline V gives CDR1 SGHNT, CDR2 YYREEE (reference sequence). There are 16 residues in the CDR3. After removal of 0 bases from V and 7 bases from J, the junction contained 5 bases not matched to a gene. CDR3: CASSLGGQGASEKLFF. CDR3 bases: TGTGCCAGCAGCTTGGGAGGACAGGGGGCGAGTGAAAAACTGTTTTTT.